A single sample is the source of the 19 T cell receptor beta chains below, sequenced in a study of identical twins. TCRdb itself ran the 5' RACE reads through MiXCR, one entry per CDR3 protein. The sample records approximately 700,000 distinct CDR3 sequences, about 18% being singletons. The data were also submitted as part of a second study, on T cells expressing NK-cell markers.

Material: PBMCs. The receptors shown here come from a woman aged 18-29 years in good health.

This clonotype was seen only a few times. This rearrangement joins TRBV6-5 to TRBJ2-1, with a possible D match to TRBD2 (5 bases). Trimming removed 0 bases at V and 6 bases at J, with 15 bases between. The CDR3 is 16 residues long. Germline values: CDR1 MNHEY, CDR2 SVGAGI. The CDR3 coding sequence is TGTGCCAGCAGTTACTCGACACGCCCGGGGATCAATGAGCAGTTCTTC. Encoded protein: CASSYSTRPGINEQFF.

The chain has TRBV12-3 or TRBV12-4 and TRBJ2-7; 10 nucleotides line up with TRBD2. Trimming at V came to 5 bases and at J to 6 bases, leaving 4 bases not matched to a gene. The CDR3 extends over 13 amino acids. As DNA, the CDR3 is TGTGCCAGCAGTCCTAGCGGGAGCGGCGAGCAGTACTTC. Encoded protein: CASSPSGSGEQYF.

This clonotype has more than one count but fewer than ten. Here the CDR3 DNA reads TGTGCCACCCGGAAGGGGGACACTGAAGCTTTCTTT. Protein product: CATRKGDTEAFF. The rearrangement joins TRBV10-3 to TRBJ1-1; the D gene is possibly TRBD1 (6 bases). This CDR3 contains 12 residues. V was trimmed by 10 bases and J by 3 bases, leaving 12 bases between them. Germline CDR1 is ENHRY and CDR2 is SYGVKD.

This clonotype was picked up a small number of times. V and J are TRBV10-2 and TRBJ2-3; D call uncertain. Trimming removed 3 bases from V and 1 base from J, with 11 bases in between. CDR1 and CDR2 from the germline V gene are WSHSY and SAAADI. The CDR3 has 15 amino acids. CDR3 sequence: CASSDGVVGTDTQYF. CDR3 in DNA: TGCGCCAGCAGTGATGGGGTGGTAGGCACAGATACGCAGTATTTT.

V is TRBV9 and J is TRBJ1-2; unclear D gene. The CDR3 covers 13 residues. Germline values: CDR1 SGDLS, CDR2 YYNGEE. The V end lost 0 bases, the J end lost 7 bases, and 10 bases lay between the germline ends. The CDR3 here is CASSVEGFSGYTF. The CDR3 region has the DNA TGTGCCAGCAGCGTAGAAGGATTCTCTGGCTACACCTTC.

This clonotype was picked up a small number of times. The V call is TRBV6-4, the J call TRBJ2-1; D gene unclear. CDR3 length: 13 amino acids. V was pared by 3 bases and J by 3 bases, with 6 bases between. Germline CDR1 is MRHNA and CDR2 is SNTAGT. The CDR3 DNA reads as TGTGCCAGCAGTGAAAATAGCTACAATGAGCAGTTCTTC. The encoded protein is CASSENSYNEQFF.

This clonotype was seen a handful of times. The chain joins TRBV7-9 to TRBJ1-1; a weak D match, TRBD1 (6 bases). This CDR3 is built from 14 residues. From germline, CDR1 is SEHNR and CDR2 FQNEAQ (reference sequence). The germline V and J ends were trimmed by 5 bases and 0 bases, with 10 bases remaining between them. CDR3 DNA sequence: TGTGCCAGCAGCCCGACAGGATTGAACACTGAAGCTTTCTTT. This sequence encodes CASSPTGLNTEAFF.

The chain is built from TRBV5-4 and TRBJ2-5; 8 bases map to TRBD2. Trimming took 0 bases from V and 3 from J; bases not matched to a gene: 4. CDR3 length: 15 amino acids. The V gene's germline CDR1 is SGHNT and CDR2 YYREEE (reference sequence). This CDR3 reads CASSLALGLEETQYF. CDR3 sequence (DNA): TGTGCCAGCAGCTTGGCACTGGGACTAGAAGAGACCCAGTACTTC. The whole variable domain, filled in from reference TRBV5-4 and TRBJ2-5, reads ETGVTQSPTHLIKTRGQQVTLRCSSQSGHNTVSWYQQALGQGPQFIFQYYREEENGRGNFPPRFSGLQFPNYSSELNVNALELDDSALYLCASSLALGLEETQYFGPGTRLLVL.

The chain carries TRBV6-5 and TRBJ2-1, with 9 bases matching TRBD2. The length of the CDR3 is 17 residues. V dropped 0 bases and J dropped 2; count of bases not matched to a gene: 5. CDR1 MNHEY and CDR2 SVGAGI come from the germline V gene. CDR3 protein: CASSYSGSSGTYNEQFF. CDR3 in DNA: TGTGCCAGCAGTTACTCGGGATCTAGCGGGACCTACAATGAGCAGTTCTTC.

This clonotype was recorded a few times. The chain combines TRBV27 with TRBJ2-5; D is unclear. With 7 bases removed from V and 2 bases from J, the gap between germline ends came to 20 bases. This CDR3 contains 16 residues. Germline CDR1 reads MNHEY; CDR2 reads SMNVEV (reference sequence). The CDR3 DNA reads TGTGCCAGCATGTCAGACGGCGTCGCGGATCAAGAGACCCAGTACTTC. Its translation: CASMSDGVADQETQYF.

Many counts were recorded for this clonotype. CDR3 region: CASSFHGNEQFF. Here the CDR3 DNA reads TGTGCCAGCAGTTTTCACGGGAATGAGCAGTTCTTC. The chain links TRBV12-3 or TRBV12-4 to TRBJ2-1; D remains ambiguous. The V gene lost 3 bases and the J gene lost 7 bases, with 7 bases spanning the gap. The CDR3 length is 12 residues.

The chain is built from TRBV20-1 and TRBJ2-1; TRBD2 matches at 8 bases. This CDR3 region has 15 residues. V shed 5 bases and J 4 bases; nucleotides not matched to a gene: 10. Germline CDR1 reads DFQATT; CDR2 reads SNEGSKA (reference sequence). CDR3 nucleotide sequence: TGCAGTGCTGGCGCCTCGGGGGGGAATTACAATGAGCAGTTCTTC. It codes for CSAGASGGNYNEQFF.

A remark on this clonotype: Sequence at one end of the junction differs from germline and may be a read error. The CDR3 DNA reads as TGTGCCAGCAGTTTAATGGGGGGATCCTACGAGCAGTACTTC. It is translated as CASSLMGGSYEQYF. The J gene is TRBJ2-7, the V gene TRBV7-3, with a possible D match to TRBD2 (6 bases). Germline V CDR1 and CDR2: SGHTA, FQGTGA. This CDR3 has 14 residues.

The CDR3 protein is CASSYSRGPTEAFF. For the CDR3, the DNA is TGTGCCAGCAGTTACTCCAGGGGGCCCACTGAAGCTTTCTTT. The rearrangement links TRBV6-5 to TRBJ1-1; 8 nucleotides match TRBD1. Germline-derived CDR1 and CDR2 are MNHEY and SVGAGI. V dropped 0 bases and J dropped 4; count of bases not matched to a gene: 1. The CDR3 runs to 14 residues.

This clonotype was counted a few times. This rearrangement joins TRBV7-9 to TRBJ2-5, with 8 nucleotides matching TRBD2. Germline CDR1 and CDR2: SEHNR and FQNEAQ (reference sequence). CDR3 size: 16 residues. J lost 5 bases, V lost 6 bases, and 14 bases had no gene match. The CDR3 loop reads CASSSTPGLGVETQYF. The CDR3 bases are TGTGCCAGCAGTTCAACGCCGGGACTAGGAGTGGAGACCCAGTACTTC. Using reference TRBV7-9 and TRBJ2-5 for the parts outside the CDR3, the full variable domain is DTGVSQNPRHKITKRGQNVTFRCDPISEHNRLYWYRQTLGQGPEFLTYFQNEAQLEKSRLLSDRFSAERPKGSFSTLEIQRTEQGDSAMYLCASSSTPGLGVETQYFGPGTRLLVL.

Only a few counts were recorded for this clonotype. V is TRBV12-3 or TRBV12-4 and J is TRBJ2-1; D uncertain. The CDR3 extends over 11 amino acids. V was pared by 4 bases and J by 9 bases, with 7 bases between. The CDR3 region has the DNA TGTGCCAGCAGTTACATCACTGAGCAGTTCTTC. Protein sequence: CASSYITEQFF.

This clonotype showed up just a few times. The genes are TRBV12-3 or TRBV12-4 and TRBJ2-7; D gene ambiguous. The CDR3 is made up of 12 amino acids. V dropped 2 bases and J dropped 6 bases, with 8 bases sitting between them. In nucleotides, the CDR3 is TGTGCCAGCAGTTTAATGCTTGTCGAGCAGTACTTC. It translates to CASSLMLVEQYF.

This chain links TRBV5-1 with TRBJ1-2; D gene uncertain. The CDR3 is made up of 13 amino acids. Trimming cost V 5 bases and J 0 bases, with 8 bases left between them. CDR1 SGHRS and CDR2 YFSETQ come from the germline V gene. CDR3 amino acids: CASSTDANYGYTF. As DNA, the CDR3 is TGCGCCAGCAGTACGGATGCTAACTATGGCTACACCTTC.

V gene TRBV7-3 combines with J gene TRBJ2-3; 8 nucleotides line up with TRBD2. This CDR3 has 15 residues. Germline V gene lookup returns CDR1 SGHTA and CDR2 FQGTGA. J lost 5 bases, V lost 1 base, and 5 bases had no gene match. The CDR3 spells CASSLRAGEEDTQYF. In DNA, the CDR3 is TGTGCCAGCAGCTTAAGAGCGGGGGAGGAAGATACGCAGTATTTT.